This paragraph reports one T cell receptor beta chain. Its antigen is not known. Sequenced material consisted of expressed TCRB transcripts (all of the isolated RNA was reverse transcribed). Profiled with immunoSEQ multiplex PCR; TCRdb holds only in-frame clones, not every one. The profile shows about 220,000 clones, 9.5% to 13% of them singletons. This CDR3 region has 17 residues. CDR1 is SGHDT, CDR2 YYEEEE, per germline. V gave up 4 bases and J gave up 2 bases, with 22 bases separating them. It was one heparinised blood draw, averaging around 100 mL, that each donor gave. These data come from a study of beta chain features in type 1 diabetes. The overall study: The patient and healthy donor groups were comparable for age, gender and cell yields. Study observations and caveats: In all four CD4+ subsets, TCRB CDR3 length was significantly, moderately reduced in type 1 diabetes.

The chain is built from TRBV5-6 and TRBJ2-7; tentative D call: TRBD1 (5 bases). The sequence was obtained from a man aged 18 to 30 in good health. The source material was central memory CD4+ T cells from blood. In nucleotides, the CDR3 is TGTGCCAGCAGCCTCCCAGGACAAGCCTGGAACCCCTACGAGCAGTACTTC. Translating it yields CASSLPGQAWNPYEQYF.